The entry below gives a single T cell receptor beta chain sequence along with its context. This CDR3 has 13 amino acids. V was cut by 5 bases and J by 7 bases, with 12 bases left in between. CDR1 and CDR2 from the germline V gene are MNHNS and SASEGT. This entry is derived from a study of T cells in Graves' hyperthyroidism and ophthalmopathy. RNA transcripts provided the source from which TCR beta CDR3 regions were amplified. The study used the HTBI primer set for a first-round RT-PCR of the TCR CDR3. One entry per CDR3 protein results from TCRdb running MiXCR on the multiplex PCR reads. The table has hundreds of thousands of distinct CDR3 sequences, roughly 20% seen once.

The chain combines TRBV6-1 with TRBJ1-5; a weak D match, TRBD1 (5 bases). This receptor was obtained from a man aged 25 to 40 with Graves' ophthalmopathy. Sequenced input: blood. Here the CDR3 DNA reads TGTGCCAGCAGTCGCAGGGTGCGGCAGCCCCAGCATTTT. Protein sequence: CASSRRVRQPQHF.